Below are 10 T cell receptor beta chains sequenced from a single sample in a study of radiotherapy plus CTLA-4 blockade in lung cancer. Profiled with immunoSEQ multiplex PCR; TCRdb holds only in-frame clones, not every one. The sample includes fewer than 150,000 clones, around 75% of them seen just once. Sequencing used peripheral blood, obtained from a patient treated with radiotherapy plus ipilimumab. These receptors were obtained from a human donor with non-small cell lung cancer who had a partial response to radiotherapy plus ipilimumab.

Only a few counts were recorded for this clone. The gene calls are TRBV6-5 and TRBJ1-6; D not certain. Per germline, CDR1 MNHEY and CDR2 SVGAGI. The ends were cut back, 5 bases at V and 10 bases at J, with 15 bases in the middle. This CDR3 has 14 residues. This chain's CDR3 is CASSEIPVISPLHF. Here the CDR3 DNA reads TGTGCCAGCAGTGAAATCCCGGTTATCTCACCCCTCCACTTT.

There are a few counts of this clone. The J gene is TRBJ1-3, the V gene TRBV5-8, with D uncertain. This CDR3 has 16 amino acids. Germline V CDR1 and CDR2: SGHTS, YDEGEE. V lost 2 bases to trimming and J lost 2 bases, with 14 bases between them. DNA of the CDR3: TGTGCCAGCAGCTTCGCATCGCGGCAGACTGGAAACACCATATATTTT. This gives the protein CASSFASRQTGNTIYF.

This sequence joins TRBV4-3 and TRBJ2-1; TRBD2 matches 9 bases. The CDR3 contains 15 residues. Germline values: CDR1 LGHNA, CDR2 YSLEER. V shed 4 bases and J 10 bases; nucleotides not matched to a gene: 11. The CDR3: CASSPGGSGSEEQFF. In DNA, the CDR3 is TGCGCCAGCAGCCCTGGGGGTAGCGGGAGCGAGGAGCAGTTCTTC.

The rearrangement joins TRBV30 to TRBJ2-2; 7 nucleotides align to TRBD1. CDR3 length: 12 residues. Looked up from germline, CDR1 is GTSNPN and CDR2 is SVGIG (reference sequence). V was pared by 5 bases and J by 7 bases, with 4 bases of the junction left unmatched. The CDR3 region is CAWEGARGELFF. The CDR3 DNA follows: TGTGCCTGGGAGGGGGCTCGCGGGGAGCTGTTTTTT.

The chain carries TRBV6-5 and TRBJ2-1; a possible D gene is TRBD1 (6 bases). This CDR3 comprises 14 residues. The germline gives CDR1 MNHEY, CDR2 SVGAGI. V was shortened by 6 bases and J by 7 bases, with 16 bases between the two germline ends. CDR3 amino acids: CASRTGTLANEQFF. In nucleotides, the CDR3 is TGTGCCAGCAGAACCGGGACACTGGCGAATGAGCAGTTCTTC.

The V gene is TRBV6-6, the J gene TRBJ1-1; 11 nucleotides line up with TRBD1. After removal of 7 bases from V and 5 bases from J, the junction contained 3 bases not matched to a gene. Germline CDR1 MNHNY, CDR2 SVGAGI (reference sequence). The CDR3 consists of 13 residues. CDR3 sequence: CASKGTGGTEAFF. The CDR3 region has the DNA TGTGCCAGCAAGGGGACAGGGGGGACTGAAGCTTTCTTT.

The chain carries TRBV6-1 and TRBJ2-2; tentatively, D is TRBD2 (6 bases). Trimming removed 6 bases from V and 4 bases from J, with 9 bases in between. This CDR3 contains 13 residues. Per germline, CDR1 MNHNS and CDR2 SASEGT. Here the CDR3 reads CASRRESTGELFF. The CDR3 bases are TGTGCCAGCAGACGGGAGAGCACCGGGGAGCTGTTTTTT.

The CDR3 is CASSPGTLSEQYF. The CDR3 DNA follows: TGCGCCAGCAGCCCCGGGACACTCTCCGAGCAGTACTTC. The rearrangement joins TRBV5-1 to TRBJ2-7; a weak D match, TRBD1 (6 bases). The CDR3 spans 13 residues. Germline-derived CDR1 and CDR2 are SGHRS and YFSETQ. V was cut by 4 bases and J by 6 bases, with 14 bases left in between. The full variable domain, with the rest looked up from reference TRBV5-1 and TRBJ2-7, is KAGVTQTPRYLIKTRGQQVTLSCSPISGHRSVSWYQQTPGQGLQFLFEYFSETQRNKGNFPGRFSGRQFSNSRSEMNVSTLELGDSALYLCASSPGTLSEQYFGPGTRLTVT.

The V and J genes are TRBV11-3 and TRBJ2-5, with TRBD2 matching 14 bases. J lost 3 bases, V lost 5 bases, and 2 bases had no gene match. Germline assignment: CDR1 SGHNT and CDR2 YENEEA. There are 15 residues in the CDR3. This CDR3 reads CASSPGLAGEETQYF. The CDR3 DNA follows: TGTGCCAGCAGCCCGGGACTAGCGGGAGAAGAGACCCAGTACTTC. Based on the CDR3 plus reference TRBV11-3 and TRBJ2-5, the full variable domain is EAGVVQSPRYKIIEKKQPVAFWCNPISGHNTLYWYLQNLGQGPELLIRYENEEAVDDSQLPKDRFSAERLKGVDSTLKIQPAELGDSAVYLCASSPGLAGEETQYFGPGTRLLVL.

Only one count was recorded for this clone. The chain recombines TRBV9 with TRBJ2-3, with 10 bases that match TRBD2. V was pared by 4 bases and J by 1 base, with 6 bases of the junction left unmatched. CDR3 size: 16 residues. Germline values: CDR1 SGDLS, CDR2 YYNGEE. The CDR3 sequence: CASSTLAGEGTDTQYF. The CDR3, as DNA: TGTGCCAGCAGCACCCTAGCGGGAGAGGGCACAGATACGCAGTATTTT.